Described below is a single T cell receptor beta chain sequence and its context. Three rounds of nested PCR, following a modified ARM-PCR protocol, produced the TCRbeta library. MiXCR, applied by TCRdb to the multiplex PCR reads, yields one record per CDR3 protein. The sample carries about 98,000 distinct CDR3 sequences, 80% recorded once. RNA was extracted from bulk tissue without any cell sorting. The normal lung tissue was taken more than 3 cm from the tumor edge. Donors were chemotherapy-naive, newly diagnosed lung cancer surgical patients in China, August–late 2014. The data are from a study of tumor and adjacent non-tumor tissue in lung cancer. The sequenced sample was distant non-tumor lung tissue. This clonotype was obtained from a man aged 60-69 years with small cell lung cancer.

CDR3 nucleotides: TGCAGCGTCGCGGGGGCCGGTGAAGCTTTCTTT. Encoded protein: CSVAGAGEAFF. The chain couples TRBV29-1 to TRBJ1-1; weak D call: TRBD1 (6 bases). CDR1 and CDR2 (germline): SQVTM, ANQGSEA. V lost 6 bases to trimming and J lost 7 bases, with 12 bases between them. The CDR3 consists of 11 residues.